This TCR beta chain was sequenced during a study of T cells in Graves' hyperthyroidism and ophthalmopathy (dated by TCRdb to the late 2010s). As for the study more broadly: A discovery cohort of approximately 100 patients, 43 with Graves' ophthalmopathy and approximately 57 with stable Graves' hyperthyroidism, was used to find distinguishing TCR V-J signatures. The 90 to 100 discovery patients were randomly divided into training and test sets at a 7:3 ratio. After blood sampling, hyperthyroidism patients were treated with methimazole at a starting dose of 30 mg daily, and ophthalmopathy patients were treated with high-dose intravenous methylprednisolone. Prospective prediction of ophthalmopathy was tested in an independent validation cohort of under 20 hyperthyroidism patients and 15 to 17 patients who later progressed to ophthalmopathy. In more than 5 Graves' hyperthyroidism patients, the study also compared T-cell repertoires from thyroid tissue with T-cell repertoires from blood. According to the paper, TCR Vbeta CDR3 sequencing was carried out on about 140 peripheral blood samples, which came from some 41 ophthalmopathy, approximately 72 hyperthyroidism and about 17 progressor patients. Overall study outcomes, separate from this receptor: Sample size was not statistically predetermined, and blinding of investigators to group allocation was not performed. A 13 V-J signature model separated ophthalmopathy from stable hyperthyroidism, with about 88% sensitivity and just under 84% specificity in cross-validation and 80%/75% in testing. Most expanded thyroid clonotypes (frequency above 0.001) were also detected in blood, a finding suggesting that blood repertoires may reflect thyroid immune responses. During validation, the model predicted progression to ophthalmopathy a median of around 7 months ahead of onset, with approximately 71% sensitivity and roughly 72% specificity.

The study excluded patients with uncontrolled infections, other autoimmune diseases, pregnancy or lactation. Diagnoses relied on clinical symptoms, serum thyroxine and TRAb, thyroid ultrasound and orbital computed tomography. Total RNA was extracted with Trizol reagent, and quality was checked on an Agilent 2100 Bioanalyzer. A distance of 11 bases separates the germline ends of V and J, which lose 2 bases and 4 bases respectively. The CDR3 starts with the cysteine, ends with the phenylalanine, and has 14 residues. Kept here is only the CDR3 DNA, which spans 42 bases and is read in frame from base 1. As for this clonotype: There is no known antigen for this receptor. No base-level quality is on record; no much larger clone is a single base apart.

Amplification of TCR beta CDR3 regions was carried out from RNA transcripts. The first round of RT-PCR for the TCR CDR3 was performed with the HTBI primer set and the Qiagen OneStep RT-PCR kit. Libraries were constructed in a second round of multiplex PCR, after which size selection and purification were carried out. Paired-end sequencing of the libraries was performed with 100 bp reads on an Illumina HiSeq2000. The published analysis was carried out like this. Raw data were processed with SOAPnuke, discarding reads with adapters, uncalled bases, mean Phred below 15, or no exact constant-primer or identifier match. COPE v1.2.5 was used to merge high-quality paired reads, and clonotypes were defined as unique nucleotide sequences. MiTCR v1.1 was used to align clonotypes to the IMGT TRBV, TRBD and TRBJ reference segments. Analysis was restricted to V-J combinations with a frequency above 0.0001, which covered about 99% of repertoires. A TCS score was defined as the ratio between F50 (clonal expansion) and ExV (chaos), using BLOSUM62-based TCRdist between CDR3 peptides within each V-J. Welch's t-statistics and random forest reduced some 510 V-J features to 13, which were used in a naive Bayes classifier (R e1071). The similarity between thyroid and blood repertoires was quantified using the Morisita-Horn index. The public reads were quality trimmed at Q25 with fastp and then assembled into clones with MiXCR by TCRdb, keeping productive beta chains. All rows with the same CDR3 protein become a single entry with the most common DNA and genes. What appears here as the V and J calls and clone size reflects TCRdb's work, not the paper's. The sample includes hundreds of thousands of distinct CDR3 sequences, with 40% to 55% observed a single time. The top ten clonotypes cover 6.5% to 9% of the sample.

The sequenced sample was peripheral blood or thyroid tissue (not recorded which). This chain joins TRBV12-3 or TRBV12-4 to TRBJ1-1; TRBD1 could be the D gene, as 5 bases match. The TCR comes from an adult man with Graves' disease, either hyperthyroidism or ophthalmopathy (not recorded which). For the CDR3, the sequence is CASSLLRGVTEAFF. The bases are TGTGCCAGCAGTTTACTACGGGGGGTCACTGAAGCTTTCTTT.